A selection of T cell receptor beta chains follows, all from one sample in a study of blood T cells in healthy people across ages. TCRdb processed the 5' RACE reads anew with MiXCR; each CDR3 protein has one entry. The table includes 550,000 to 700,000 distinct CDR3 sequences, about 26% detected once. The sequencing input was blood. These receptors originate from a woman in her 70s in good health. The CDR3 runs from the conserved cysteine through the conserved F or W. The order of the fields is J gene, V gene, D gene, clone size, CDR3 protein, CDR3 DNA. The D gene is left open where the match is weak. Only part of the rows carry a size: once, few, many, or a class if the clone is expanded.

J gene: TRBJ2-1; V gene: TRBV4-3; D gene: -; clone size: many; CDR3 protein: CASSQDPSSAEQFF; CDR3 DNA: TGCGCCAGCAGCCAAGATCCCTCTAGCGCTGAGCAGTTCTTC
J gene: TRBJ2-2; V gene: TRBV12-3/TRBV12-4; D gene: TRBD2; clone size: few; CDR3 protein: CASRRSSGGRTGELFF; CDR3 DNA: TGTGCCAGCAGGAGGTCTAGCGGGGGGCGGACCGGGGAGCTGTTTTTT
J gene: TRBJ1-1; V gene: TRBV3-1; D gene: -; clone size: few; CDR3 protein: CASSYTGASNTEAFF; CDR3 DNA: TGTGCCAGCAGCTATACCGGGGCGTCGAACACTGAAGCTTTCTTT
J gene: TRBJ1-1; V gene: TRBV9; D gene: -; clone size: -; CDR3 protein: CASSVDAGMNTEAFF; CDR3 DNA: TGTGCCAGCAGCGTAGATGCAGGTATGAACACTGAAGCTTTCTTT
J gene: TRBJ1-5; V gene: TRBV20-1; D gene: -; clone size: -; CDR3 protein: CSARDANRVSNQPQHF; CDR3 DNA: TGCAGTGCTAGAGATGCGAACAGGGTTAGCAATCAGCCCCAGCATTTT
J gene: TRBJ2-5; V gene: TRBV20-1; D gene: -; clone size: few; CDR3 protein: CSARKGAGTQETQYF; CDR3 DNA: TGCAGTGCTAGGAAAGGGGCAGGGACCCAAGAGACCCAGTACTTC
J gene: TRBJ1-3; V gene: TRBV12-3/TRBV12-4; D gene: -; clone size: few; CDR3 protein: CASSFGGAAIYF; CDR3 DNA: TGTGCCAGCAGTTTTGGAGGAGCCGCCATATATTTT
J gene: TRBJ2-7; V gene: TRBV4-3; D gene: TRBD2; clone size: few; CDR3 protein: CASSEEFPLSSGGLYEQYF; CDR3 DNA: TGCGCCAGCAGCGAAGAATTTCCCTTGTCTAGCGGGGGCTTGTACGAGCAGTACTTC
J gene: TRBJ1-1; V gene: TRBV29-1; D gene: -; clone size: -; CDR3 protein: CSVIQGQNTEAFF; CDR3 DNA: TGCAGCGTTATTCAGGGACAGAACACTGAAGCTTTCTTT
J gene: TRBJ2-3; V gene: TRBV7-9; D gene: TRBD2; clone size: few; CDR3 protein: CASSHRLAGYPTDTQYF; CDR3 DNA: TGTGCCAGCAGCCACAGACTAGCGGGGTACCCCACAGATACGCAGTATTTT
J gene: TRBJ2-2; V gene: TRBV20-1; D gene: -; clone size: -; CDR3 protein: CSARPSGDQVTGELFF; CDR3 DNA: TGCAGTGCTAGACCCTCGGGGGACCAGGTCACCGGGGAGCTGTTTTTT
J gene: TRBJ1-2; V gene: TRBV24-1; D gene: -; clone size: -; CDR3 protein: CATSDFRDGYTF; CDR3 DNA: TGTGCCACCAGTGACTTCAGGGATGGCTACACCTTC
J gene: TRBJ1-4; V gene: TRBV5-1; D gene: TRBD1; clone size: -; CDR3 protein: CASSWDRREELFF; CDR3 DNA: TGCGCCAGCAGCTGGGACAGGCGAGAAGAACTGTTTTTT
J gene: TRBJ2-5; V gene: TRBV20-1; D gene: TRBD2; clone size: few; CDR3 protein: CSASLSSGYQETQYF; CDR3 DNA: TGCAGTGCTAGTCTGTCTAGCGGGTACCAAGAGACCCAGTACTTC
J gene: TRBJ2-5; V gene: TRBV20-1; D gene: -; clone size: -; CDR3 protein: CSASSRQETQYF; CDR3 DNA: TGCAGTGCTAGTAGTAGACAAGAGACCCAGTACTTC
J gene: TRBJ2-5; V gene: TRBV7-2; D gene: -; clone size: many; CDR3 protein: CASSLVWGAGETQYF; CDR3 DNA: TGTGCCAGCAGCTTAGTTTGGGGGGCAGGTGAGACCCAGTACTTC
J gene: TRBJ2-3; V gene: TRBV12-5; D gene: -; clone size: medium-sized; CDR3 protein: CASGSLSGPVTDTQYF; CDR3 DNA: TGTGCTAGTGGTTCTCTATCGGGCCCGGTCACAGATACGCAGTATTTT